A selection of T cell receptor beta chains follows, all from one sample in a study of blood T cell repertoires in COVID-19. Clones were sequenced by immunoSEQ multiplex PCR, and TCRdb holds only the in-frame ones, with some missing. The sample has over 300,000 clones; about 86% are singletons. Material: peripheral blood. All receptors come from a woman in her 50s with acute or convalescent COVID-19. Each CDR3 is given with its conserved first and last residue. A D gene is named only where the DNA matches it firmly. Expanded clones get a size class; other rows say once, few or many, or leave the size out.

TGTGCCAGTAGTATAAGAGACAGACCTGAAGCTTTCTTT,CASSIRDRPEAFF,TRBV19,.,.,TRBJ1-1
TGTGCCAGCGGCACCGGGACTGACTCCTACGAGCAGTACTTC,CASGTGTDSYEQYF,TRBV28,.,.,TRBJ2-7
TGTGCCAGCAGCTGGCCGGGACAGGGGAACACTGAAGCTTTCTTT,CASSWPGQGNTEAFF,TRBV5-4,TRBD1,.,TRBJ1-1
TGTGCCAGCAGGGGACAGGGGGTGAACAATGAGCAGTTCTTC,CASRGQGVNNEQFF,TRBV5-8,TRBD1,.,TRBJ2-1
TGTGCCATCAGTGAGTCGTCGACAGGGGACTATGGCTACACCTTC,CAISESSTGDYGYTF,TRBV10-3,TRBD1,.,TRBJ1-2
TGTGCCAGCAGCGCCGGACTAGCGGAACCCACAGATACGCAGTATTTT,CASSAGLAEPTDTQYF,TRBV5-5,TRBD2,.,TRBJ2-3
TGCGCCAGCAGCCGGGGACAGGGGGCTTACAATGAGCAGTTCTTC,CASSRGQGAYNEQFF,TRBV5-1,TRBD1,.,TRBJ2-1
TGTGCCAGCAGTTACTCCTCGCTGGACAGGGCTAAACTGTTTTTT,CASSYSSLDRAKLFF,TRBV6-5,TRBD1,.,TRBJ1-4
TGTGCCAGCAGCGTTGTACAGGGGCACCTAAACACTGAAGCTTTCTTT,CASSVVQGHLNTEAFF,TRBV28,TRBD1,.,TRBJ1-1
TGTGCACGGAGGACAGGGGAGTCCCTCCACTTT,CARRTGESLHF,TRBV25-1,TRBD1,once,TRBJ1-6
TGTGCCAGCAGCTCCCGTCGAGGGGGCGGCTATGGCTACACCTTC,CASSSRRGGGYGYTF,TRBV7-2,TRBD1,.,TRBJ1-2
TGTGCCAGCACCCGGGAATTTCGGGGCTACACCTTC,CASTREFRGYTF,TRBV12-3/TRBV12-4,.,once,TRBJ1-2
TGTGCCACCAGTCGAGGACAGGGCAGCACAGATACGCAGTATTTT,CATSRGQGSTDTQYF,TRBV24-1,TRBD1,once,TRBJ2-3
TGTGCCAGCAGTTTGACTGATTCCTACGAGCAGTACTTC,CASSLTDSYEQYF,TRBV6-5,.,.,TRBJ2-7
TGTGCCAGCACGACACTAGCGGGGGGTTCAGATACGCAGTATTTT,CASTTLAGGSDTQYF,TRBV7-8,TRBD2,.,TRBJ2-3
TGTGCCAGCAGTTCGGACACAGGGGGGGGCTATGGCTACACCTTC,CASSSDTGGGYGYTF,TRBV6-6,TRBD1,.,TRBJ1-2
TGTGCCAGCAGTTACGGCAGGTTGAACGAGCAGTACTTC,CASSYGRLNEQYF,TRBV6-2/TRBV6-3,.,.,TRBJ2-7
TGTGCCAGCAGACTCCTGAGCGGACAGGGGTCGAGTGGCTACACCTTC,CASRLLSGQGSSGYTF,TRBV27,TRBD1,.,TRBJ1-2
TGTGCCAGTAGTAGGACTAGCGGGGGATCGGAGACCCAGTACTTC,CASSRTSGGSETQYF,TRBV19,TRBD2,.,TRBJ2-5
TGTGCCAGCAGCCTGGAGGGCATCTACGAGCAGTACTTC,CASSLEGIYEQYF,TRBV6-5,.,.,TRBJ2-7
TGTGCCTGGAGTTTCCGTGAGGAGCAGTTCTTC,CAWSFREEQFF,TRBV30,.,.,TRBJ2-1
TGCGCCAGTGGCACGGGACAGGGGACAGATACGCAGTATTTT,CASGTGQGTDTQYF,TRBV5-1,TRBD1,.,TRBJ2-3
TGTGCCAGCATTCTAGACGGTCCCTACACTGAAGCTTTCTTT,CASILDGPYTEAFF,TRBV6-5,.,.,TRBJ1-1
TGTGCCAGCTCACCGGATCAGGGTACGCAGTATTTT,CASSPDQGTQYF,TRBV18,.,few,TRBJ2-3
TGTGCCAGCAGTGAAGATAGCGGAGACAATGAGCAGTTCTTC,CASSEDSGDNEQFF,TRBV2,.,.,TRBJ2-1
TGTGCCAGCATTGGCCCTCCTGCCTCTAGCACAGATACGCAGTATTTT,CASIGPPASSTDTQYF,TRBV27,.,.,TRBJ2-3
TGCGCCAGCAGCTTGGACAGGATGACCTACAATGAGCAGTTCTTC,CASSLDRMTYNEQFF,TRBV5-1,.,.,TRBJ2-1
TGTGCCAGCAGCTACGGGACAGCAGGAGATACGCAGTATTTT,CASSYGTAGDTQYF,TRBV11-2,TRBD1,.,TRBJ2-3
TGTGCCAGCAGCCCCGGGACAGGGCTTCCAGATACGCAGTATTTT,CASSPGTGLPDTQYF,TRBV5-5,TRBD1,.,TRBJ2-3
TGTGCCAGCAGCTTAAGGACAGCAGGGAATTCACCCCTCCACTTT,CASSLRTAGNSPLHF,TRBV7-2,.,.,TRBJ1-6
TGTGCCAGCAGCCTCACCCTAGACAGAGAGCAGTACTTC,CASSLTLDREQYF,TRBV3-1/TRBV3-2,.,.,TRBJ2-7
TGTGCCAGCAGCCCTGGGACAGGGGGAAGGTACTATGGCTACACCTTC,CASSPGTGGRYYGYTF,TRBV7-6,TRBD1,.,TRBJ1-2
TGTGCCAGCAGCCAAGCCAGGAACCTGCTAGCCAAAAACATTCAGTACTTC,CASSQARNLLAKNIQYF,TRBV3-1/TRBV3-2,.,few,TRBJ2-4
TGTGCCAGCAGTGACCCCCCTAGCGGGGGAGAGACCCAGTACTTC,CASSDPPSGGETQYF,TRBV25-1,TRBD2,.,TRBJ2-5
TGTGCCAGCAGTGAACTTTCTAGCACAGATACGCAGTATTTT,CASSELSSTDTQYF,TRBV2,.,.,TRBJ2-3
TGTGCCAGCAGCGTAGAGGGCTCAGGGAACTCACCCCTCCACTTT,CASSVEGSGNSPLHF,TRBV9,.,.,TRBJ1-6
TGTGCCAGCAGGACCGACAGGGACGGAACTGAAGCTTTCTTT,CASRTDRDGTEAFF,TRBV6-5,TRBD1,.,TRBJ1-1
TGTGCCAGCAGCCTAGCTGACCTACGTGCGACCCAGTACTTC,CASSLADLRATQYF,TRBV14,.,once,TRBJ2-5
TGTGCCAGCAGTTACGGGACAGGGAACTATGGCTACACCTTC,CASSYGTGNYGYTF,TRBV6-5,TRBD1,.,TRBJ1-2
TGTGCCAGCAGCTTCCAGACGAACACCGGGGAGCTGTTTTTT,CASSFQTNTGELFF,TRBV7-9,.,once,TRBJ2-2
TGCGCCAGCAGCTTGTCAACAGGGGTGGGTGAAAAACTGTTTTTT,CASSLSTGVGEKLFF,TRBV5-1,TRBD1,.,TRBJ1-4
TGTGCCACCTCAACCGGGACTCCGACCTATGGCTACACCTTC,CATSTGTPTYGYTF,TRBV19,.,.,TRBJ1-2
TGTGCCAGCAGCTTACTTAGCAATCAGCCCCAGCATTTT,CASSLLSNQPQHF,TRBV7-2,.,once,TRBJ1-5
TGTGCCAGCAGTTACAGCTTAGAAGATACGCAGTATTTT,CASSYSLEDTQYF,TRBV2,.,many,TRBJ2-3
TGTGCCAGTAGCGCACAGGGGACTAATGAAAAACTGTTTTTT,CASSAQGTNEKLFF,TRBV19,TRBD1,.,TRBJ1-4
TGTGCCAGCTCAGGGTCGGAGGATACGCAGTATTTT,CASSGSEDTQYF,TRBV18,.,.,TRBJ2-3
TGCAGTGCTAGTCCACAAGGCGGGGTCTATGGCTACACCTTC,CSASPQGGVYGYTF,TRBV20-1,.,.,TRBJ1-2
TGTGCCAGCAGCCTGGACAGGGGCGCTGAAGCTTTCTTT,CASSLDRGAEAFF,TRBV13,TRBD1,.,TRBJ1-1
TGTGCCACCAGCAGATGGGACAGTGGGAGAACTGAAGCTTTCTTT,CATSRWDSGRTEAFF,TRBV15,TRBD1,few,TRBJ1-1
TGTGCCAGCAGTGAGGCAGGGTCTGGAAACACCATATATTTT,CASSEAGSGNTIYF,TRBV25-1,.,.,TRBJ1-3
TGTGCCAGCAGCTTAGAGGGACTAGCGCATGAGCAGTTCTTC,CASSLEGLAHEQFF,TRBV7-9,TRBD2,.,TRBJ2-1
TGTGCCAGCAGCCAGCGGGGCTATAATTCACCCCTCCACTTT,CASSQRGYNSPLHF,TRBV3-1/TRBV3-2,.,.,TRBJ1-6
TGTGCCAGCAGCCACCTCCCCGGGACTAGCGGGGCCGGGGAGCTGTTTTTT,CASSHLPGTSGAGELFF,TRBV4-2,TRBD2,.,TRBJ2-2
TGCGCCAGCGGACCCGCCGGGACAGGCTCCACCGGGGAGCTGTTTTTT,CASGPAGTGSTGELFF,TRBV5-1,TRBD1,.,TRBJ2-2